Reported below is one T cell receptor beta chain. This CDR3 spans 16 amino acids. V was cut by 7 bases and J by 2 bases, with 21 bases left in between. Germline lookup yields CDR1 SGHAT and CDR2 FQDESV (reference sequence). This sample was taken from a study of CD8+CD57+ T cells in acquired aplastic anemia. TCR beta VDJ and CDR3 profiles were obtained from a genomic DNA template. TCRdb passed the reads through MiXCR, listing each CDR3 protein once. The table includes a few hundred thousand distinct CDR3 sequences, roughly 61% detected once. Selection for sequencing was limited to patients who had shown CD8+CD57+ cell expansion by flow cytometry.

This sequence was found in a human donor with aplastic anemia. The chain links TRBV11-1 to TRBJ2-7; D is ambiguous. The sequenced sample consisted of sorted CD4+, CD8+, or CD8+CD57+ T cells (not recorded which) from PBMCs. This CDR3 reads CASTLGWPPSAYEQYF. CDR3 in DNA: TGTGCCAGCACCCTAGGATGGCCCCCATCAGCCTACGAGCAGTACTTC.